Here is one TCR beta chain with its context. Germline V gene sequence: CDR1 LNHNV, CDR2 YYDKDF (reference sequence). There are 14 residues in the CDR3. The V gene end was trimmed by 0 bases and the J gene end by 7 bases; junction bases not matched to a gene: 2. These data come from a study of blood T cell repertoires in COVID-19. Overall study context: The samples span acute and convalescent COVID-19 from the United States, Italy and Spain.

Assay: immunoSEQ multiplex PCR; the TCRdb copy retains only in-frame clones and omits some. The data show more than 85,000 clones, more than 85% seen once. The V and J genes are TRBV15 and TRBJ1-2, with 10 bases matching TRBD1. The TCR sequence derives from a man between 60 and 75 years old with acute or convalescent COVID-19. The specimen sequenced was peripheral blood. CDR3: CATSRDRTGGGYTF. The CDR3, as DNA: TGTGCCACCAGCAGAGATAGGACAGGGGGTGGCTACACCTTC. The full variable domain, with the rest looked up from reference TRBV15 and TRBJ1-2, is DAMVIQNPRYQVTQFGKPVTLSCSQTLNHNVMYWYQQKSSQAPKLLFHYYDKDFNNEADTPDNFQSRRPNTSFCFLDIRSPGLGDTAMYLCATSRDRTGGGYTFGSGTRLTVV.